This is a list of T cell receptor beta chains from one sample in a study of regulatory and conventional T cells in RAG deficiency. Libraries were prepared by immunoSEQ multiplex PCR; TCRdb keeps only in-frame clonotypes and omits some of them. The sample shows tens of thousands of clones, over 80% of them seen only once. This sample was also put to use in a study of regulatory T cells.

Sequenced input: Tregs sorted from blood. The receptors shown here come from a human donor in good health. The CDR3 runs from the conserved cysteine through the conserved F or W. The D gene is left open where the match is weak. Part of the rows lack a size; the others show once, few, many or a class for expanded clones.

d_gene: NA; abundance: NA; v_gene: TRBV21-1; j_gene: TRBJ2-3; CDR3nt: TGTGCCAGCAGCGTTGTCAACACAGATACGCAGTATTTT; CDR3aa: CASSVVNTDTQYF
d_gene: NA; abundance: NA; v_gene: TRBV7-2; j_gene: TRBJ2-7; CDR3nt: TGTGCCAGCAGCTTTGGGGCTAGCCGGCGGCAGTACTTC; CDR3aa: CASSFGASRRQYF
d_gene: NA; abundance: NA; v_gene: TRBV18; j_gene: TRBJ1-1; CDR3nt: TGTGCCAGCTCACCAGGGGGGGTTGGAGCTTTCTTT; CDR3aa: CASSPGGVGAFF
d_gene: TRBD1; abundance: NA; v_gene: TRBV28; j_gene: TRBJ1-2; CDR3nt: TGTGCCAGCAGTACAGGGGGTAAAAACTATGGCTACACCTTC; CDR3aa: CASSTGGKNYGYTF
d_gene: NA; abundance: few; v_gene: TRBV6-1; j_gene: TRBJ1-6; CDR3nt: TGTGCCAGCCTAGGACGGAAGAATTCACCCCTCCACTTT; CDR3aa: CASLGRKNSPLHF
d_gene: NA; abundance: NA; v_gene: TRBV11-2; j_gene: TRBJ1-2; CDR3nt: TGTGCCAGCAGCTTAGAACTGAATAGTGGCTACACCTTC; CDR3aa: CASSLELNSGYTF
d_gene: TRBD2; abundance: NA; v_gene: TRBV6-6; j_gene: TRBJ2-1; CDR3nt: TGTGCCAGCAGTCGTAGCGGGGGCCATTACAATGAGCAGTTCTTC; CDR3aa: CASSRSGGHYNEQFF
d_gene: TRBD2; abundance: NA; v_gene: TRBV2; j_gene: TRBJ2-2; CDR3nt: TGTGCCAGCATCCAAGCGGGGTACAATACCGGGGAGCTGTTTTTT; CDR3aa: CASIQAGYNTGELFF
d_gene: NA; abundance: NA; v_gene: TRBV7-3; j_gene: TRBJ2-1; CDR3nt: TGTGCCAGCAGCTTGAGATCGACTAGCAATGAGCAGTTCTTC; CDR3aa: CASSLRSTSNEQFF
d_gene: NA; abundance: NA; v_gene: TRBV5-1; j_gene: TRBJ2-5; CDR3nt: TGCGCCAGCAGCCGACAGCTGAATTACCAAGAGACCCAGTACTTC; CDR3aa: CASSRQLNYQETQYF
d_gene: NA; abundance: NA; v_gene: TRBV19; j_gene: TRBJ1-1; CDR3nt: TGTGCCAGTCGACGTTCCACTGAAGCTTTCTTT; CDR3aa: CASRRSTEAFF
d_gene: TRBD2; abundance: NA; v_gene: TRBV29-1; j_gene: TRBJ2-1; CDR3nt: TGCAGCGCCGCATTTGGGACTAGGAACAATGAGCAGTTCTTC; CDR3aa: CSAAFGTRNNEQFF
d_gene: TRBD1; abundance: NA; v_gene: TRBV19; j_gene: TRBJ2-1; CDR3nt: TGTGCCAGTAGTATTGGGACAGGGGGAAATGAGCAGTTCTTC; CDR3aa: CASSIGTGGNEQFF
d_gene: NA; abundance: NA; v_gene: TRBV5-4; j_gene: TRBJ1-2; CDR3nt: TGTGCCAGCAGCGCGGACAGCATGGATGGCTACACCTTC; CDR3aa: CASSADSMDGYTF
d_gene: NA; abundance: NA; v_gene: TRBV4-1; j_gene: TRBJ1-2; CDR3nt: TGCGCCAGCAGCCAAGGAGGTTATGGGATTAACTATGGCTACACCTTC; CDR3aa: CASSQGGYGINYGYTF
d_gene: NA; abundance: NA; v_gene: TRBV28; j_gene: TRBJ1-1; CDR3nt: TGTGCCAGCAGTTACATGGCTCGAGGGGTTTTCTTT; CDR3aa: CASSYMARGVFF
d_gene: TRBD1; abundance: NA; v_gene: TRBV19; j_gene: TRBJ1-4; CDR3nt: TGTGCCAGTAGGGACAGGGCGGATGAAAAACTGTTTTTT; CDR3aa: CASRDRADEKLFF
d_gene: NA; abundance: NA; v_gene: TRBV7-3; j_gene: TRBJ1-6; CDR3nt: TGTGCCAGCAGCTTAGGTCAACTAAATTCACCCCTCCACTTT; CDR3aa: CASSLGQLNSPLHF
d_gene: NA; abundance: NA; v_gene: TRBV6-6; j_gene: TRBJ1-5; CDR3nt: TGTGCCAGCAGTTACAGGTCTAGCAATCAGCCCCAGCATTTT; CDR3aa: CASSYRSSNQPQHF
d_gene: TRBD2; abundance: once; v_gene: TRBV19; j_gene: TRBJ2-3; CDR3nt: TGTGCCAGTAGTATGACTAGCGGGGGGGCCTCGGGCACAGATACGCAGTATTTT; CDR3aa: CASSMTSGGASGTDTQYF
d_gene: NA; abundance: NA; v_gene: TRBV7-9; j_gene: TRBJ2-3; CDR3nt: TGTGCCAGCAGCAAGACTAGTGGAAGCACAGATACGCAGTATTTT; CDR3aa: CASSKTSGSTDTQYF
d_gene: NA; abundance: NA; v_gene: TRBV11-2; j_gene: TRBJ2-5; CDR3nt: TGTGCCAGCAGCCAAATCCTAGCGAGGGAGACCCAGTACTTC; CDR3aa: CASSQILARETQYF
d_gene: NA; abundance: NA; v_gene: TRBV29-1; j_gene: TRBJ1-1; CDR3nt: TGCAGCGGTGGGGGGCGTCAGGCTGAAGCTTTCTTT; CDR3aa: CSGGGRQAEAFF
d_gene: NA; abundance: NA; v_gene: TRBV7-5; j_gene: TRBJ2-7; CDR3nt: TGTGCCAGAAGCCGTTCCTACGAGCAGTACTTC; CDR3aa: CARSRSYEQYF
d_gene: NA; abundance: NA; v_gene: TRBV6-1; j_gene: TRBJ2-2; CDR3nt: TGTGCCAGCAGTGAGTTGTTCCCGAACACCGGGGAGCTGTTTTTT; CDR3aa: CASSELFPNTGELFF
d_gene: TRBD2; abundance: few; v_gene: TRBV5-1; j_gene: TRBJ2-1; CDR3nt: TGCGCCAGCAGCTTGGTGCGAGGCGGGGGGGGAACTTGGAACAATGAGCAGTTCTTC; CDR3aa: CASSLVRGGGGTWNNEQFF
d_gene: NA; abundance: once; v_gene: TRBV10-1; j_gene: TRBJ2-2; CDR3nt: TGCGCCAGCACGGGGGACCCAACCACCGGGGAGCTGTTTTTT; CDR3aa: CASTGDPTTGELFF
d_gene: TRBD1; abundance: NA; v_gene: TRBV18; j_gene: TRBJ2-3; CDR3nt: TGTGCCAGCTCTACCGACAGGGGAGATACGCAGTATTTT; CDR3aa: CASSTDRGDTQYF
d_gene: NA; abundance: NA; v_gene: TRBV29-1; j_gene: TRBJ1-2; CDR3nt: TGCAGCGTTGATACAGCCTTCTATGGCTACACCTTC; CDR3aa: CSVDTAFYGYTF
d_gene: NA; abundance: NA; v_gene: TRBV7-9; j_gene: TRBJ1-2; CDR3nt: TGTGCCAGCAGCTTAGTCGGGGGAGAAGGCTACACCTTC; CDR3aa: CASSLVGGEGYTF
d_gene: TRBD1; abundance: NA; v_gene: TRBV5-1; j_gene: TRBJ2-7; CDR3nt: TGCGCCAGCAGCAAGGACAGGGGGGTTGAGTACTTC; CDR3aa: CASSKDRGVEYF
d_gene: TRBD2; abundance: NA; v_gene: TRBV11-3; j_gene: TRBJ2-1; CDR3nt: TGTGCCAGCAGCCAACTAGCGGGGGAGAATGAGCAGTTCTTC; CDR3aa: CASSQLAGENEQFF
d_gene: NA; abundance: NA; v_gene: TRBV30; j_gene: TRBJ2-2; CDR3nt: TGTGCCTGGAGGTATGGCGGGACTGGCGGGGAGCTGTTTTTT; CDR3aa: CAWRYGGTGGELFF
d_gene: TRBD2; abundance: NA; v_gene: TRBV27; j_gene: TRBJ2-1; CDR3nt: TGTGCCAGCAGTTTCAAGCGGGGGGACTACAATGAGCAGTTCTTC; CDR3aa: CASSFKRGDYNEQFF
d_gene: NA; abundance: NA; v_gene: TRBV7-6; j_gene: TRBJ2-6; CDR3nt: TGTGCCAGCAGCTGGATTGCTGGGGCCAACGTCCTGACTTTC; CDR3aa: CASSWIAGANVLTF
d_gene: NA; abundance: NA; v_gene: TRBV7-9; j_gene: TRBJ1-6; CDR3nt: TGTGCCAGCAGCTTGTCGGACTCCTATAATTCACCCCTCCACTTT; CDR3aa: CASSLSDSYNSPLHF
d_gene: TRBD2; abundance: NA; v_gene: TRBV6-1; j_gene: TRBJ2-3; CDR3nt: TGTGCCAGCAGAAGACTAGCGGGGGGGGCAGATACGCAGTATTTT; CDR3aa: CASRRLAGGADTQYF
d_gene: TRBD1; abundance: once; v_gene: TRBV28; j_gene: TRBJ2-7; CDR3nt: TGTGCCAGCAGTAACGCCGGGACAGGGAGGTACGAGCAGTACTTC; CDR3aa: CASSNAGTGRYEQYF
d_gene: TRBD1; abundance: NA; v_gene: TRBV15; j_gene: TRBJ1-1; CDR3nt: TGTGCCACCAGCAGAGATCTTTGGGGACAGGGTCAGGGGAACACTGAAGCTTTCTTT; CDR3aa: CATSRDLWGQGQGNTEAFF
d_gene: NA; abundance: NA; v_gene: TRBV19; j_gene: TRBJ2-7; CDR3nt: TGTGCCAGCGGACAGAGCTCCTACGAGCAGTACTTC; CDR3aa: CASGQSSYEQYF